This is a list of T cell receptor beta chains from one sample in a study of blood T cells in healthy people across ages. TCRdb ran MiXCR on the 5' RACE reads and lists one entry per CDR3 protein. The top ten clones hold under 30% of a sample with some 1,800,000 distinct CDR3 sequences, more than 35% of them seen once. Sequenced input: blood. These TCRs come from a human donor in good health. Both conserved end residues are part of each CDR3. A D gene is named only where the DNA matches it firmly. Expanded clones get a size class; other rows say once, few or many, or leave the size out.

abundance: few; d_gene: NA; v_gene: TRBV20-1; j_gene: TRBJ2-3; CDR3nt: TGCAGTGCTAGAGCCGGAGATACGCAGTATTTT; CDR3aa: CSARAGDTQYF
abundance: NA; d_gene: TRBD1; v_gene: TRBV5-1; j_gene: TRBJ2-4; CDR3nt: TGCGCCAGCAGCTCCGGGACAGGGGGCATTCAGTACTTC; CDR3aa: CASSSGTGGIQYF
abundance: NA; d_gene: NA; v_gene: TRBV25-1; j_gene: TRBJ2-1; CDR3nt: TGTGCCGGCAGTGAAAGGGGGTCCTACAACGAGCAGTTCTTC; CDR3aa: CAGSERGSYNEQFF
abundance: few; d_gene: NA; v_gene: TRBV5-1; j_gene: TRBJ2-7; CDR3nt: TGCGCCAGCAGCTTGTCGGGGGTCCCCTACGAGCAGTACTTC; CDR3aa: CASSLSGVPYEQYF
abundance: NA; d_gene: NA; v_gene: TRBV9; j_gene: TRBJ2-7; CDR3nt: TGTGCCAGCAGCGTAGAGCCGGGGGGCCTTTCTTACGAGCAGTACTTC; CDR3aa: CASSVEPGGLSYEQYF
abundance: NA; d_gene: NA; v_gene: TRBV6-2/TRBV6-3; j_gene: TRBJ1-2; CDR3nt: TGTACCAGCAGTTCAAGGACCGATACTTATGGCTACACCTTC; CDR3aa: CTSSSRTDTYGYTF
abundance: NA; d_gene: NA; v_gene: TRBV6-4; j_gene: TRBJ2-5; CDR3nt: TGTGCCAGCAGTGGCTCGGACTCGCTGGCAGATGAGCAGTACTTC; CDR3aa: CASSGSDSLADEQYF
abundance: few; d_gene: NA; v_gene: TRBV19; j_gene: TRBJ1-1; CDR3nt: TGTGCTAGCAGGCCGAGAGATAGGAACACTGAAGCTTTCTTT; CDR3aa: CASRPRDRNTEAFF
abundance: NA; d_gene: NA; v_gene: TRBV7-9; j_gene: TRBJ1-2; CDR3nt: TGTGCCAGCAGCCGACTCGTAGTTTCCTATGGCTACACCTTC; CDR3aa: CASSRLVVSYGYTF
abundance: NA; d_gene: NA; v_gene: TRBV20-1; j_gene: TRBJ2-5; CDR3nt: TGCAGTGCTAGTGCTCAAGGGGATTGGAGCAATCAGCCCCAGTACTTC; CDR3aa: CSASAQGDWSNQPQYF
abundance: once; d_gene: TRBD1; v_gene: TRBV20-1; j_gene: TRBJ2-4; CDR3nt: TGCAGTGCTATCACAGGGGGCGCTTACAATGAGCAGTACTTC; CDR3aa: CSAITGGAYNEQYF
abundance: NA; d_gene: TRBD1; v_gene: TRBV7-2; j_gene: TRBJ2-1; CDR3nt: TGTGCCAGCAGCTATGACAGGGCCAACTACAATGAGCAGTTCTTC; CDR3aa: CASSYDRANYNEQFF
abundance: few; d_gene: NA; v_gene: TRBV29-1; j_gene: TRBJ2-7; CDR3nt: TGCAGCGTCTCCGGGCCCCCCTACGAGCAGTACTTC; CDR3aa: CSVSGPPYEQYF
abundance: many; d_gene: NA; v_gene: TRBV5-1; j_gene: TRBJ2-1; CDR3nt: TGCGCCAGCAGCTTCGTGCCAGCGGCGGGCTACAATGAGCAGTTCTTC; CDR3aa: CASSFVPAAGYNEQFF
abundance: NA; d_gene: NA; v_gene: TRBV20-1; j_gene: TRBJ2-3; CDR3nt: TGCAGTGCTGAGCAACCAGGGGCCGATACGCAGTATTTT; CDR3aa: CSAEQPGADTQYF
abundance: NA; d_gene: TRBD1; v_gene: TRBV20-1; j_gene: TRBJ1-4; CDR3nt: TGCAGTGCTAGAGATCAGGGACAGTTAAATGAAAAACTGTTTTTT; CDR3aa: CSARDQGQLNEKLFF
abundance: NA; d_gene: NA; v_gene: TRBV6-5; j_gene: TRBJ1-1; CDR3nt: TGTGCCAGCAGTGACCCTAGGGACCTGAACACTGAAGCTTTCTTT; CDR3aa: CASSDPRDLNTEAFF
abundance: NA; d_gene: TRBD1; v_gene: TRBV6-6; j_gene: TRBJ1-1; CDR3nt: TGTGCCAGCACCCTACCAGGGGGTATTGAAGCTTTCTTT; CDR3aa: CASTLPGGIEAFF
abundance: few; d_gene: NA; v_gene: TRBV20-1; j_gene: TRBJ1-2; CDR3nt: TGCAGTGCTAGAGATTCTGCCAGGTCATCCTATGGCTACACCTTC; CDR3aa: CSARDSARSSYGYTF
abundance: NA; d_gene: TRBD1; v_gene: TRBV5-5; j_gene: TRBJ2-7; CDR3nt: TGTGCCAGCAGCTGGGACAGTCGGAGGTCCTACGAGCAGTACTTC; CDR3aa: CASSWDSRRSYEQYF
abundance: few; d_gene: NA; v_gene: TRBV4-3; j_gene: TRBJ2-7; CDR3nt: TGCGCCAGCAGCCAGACTCCGGGACAATTCTGGGAGCAGTACTTC; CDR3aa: CASSQTPGQFWEQYF
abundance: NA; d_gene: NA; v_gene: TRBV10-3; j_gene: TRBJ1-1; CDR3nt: TGTGCCATCAGTGAGCAGGGTGCGGCTTTCTTT; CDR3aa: CAISEQGAAFF
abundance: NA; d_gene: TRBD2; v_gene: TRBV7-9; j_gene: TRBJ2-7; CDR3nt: TGTGCCAGCAGCCTAGGGGAGGGCATTCCCTACGAGCAGTACTTC; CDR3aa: CASSLGEGIPYEQYF
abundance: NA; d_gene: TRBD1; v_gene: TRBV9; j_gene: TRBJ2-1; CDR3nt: TGTGCCAGCAGCCAAACCTTCGGGACAGGCAACAATGAGCAGTTCTTC; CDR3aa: CASSQTFGTGNNEQFF
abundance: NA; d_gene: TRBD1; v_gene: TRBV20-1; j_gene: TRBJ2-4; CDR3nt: TGCAGTGCTAGACGACAGGGGGTAAACATTCAGTACTTC; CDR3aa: CSARRQGVNIQYF
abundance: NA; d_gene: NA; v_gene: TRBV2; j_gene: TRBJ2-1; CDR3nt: TGTGCTAGCAGGACCGACAGCAATGAGCAGTTCTTC; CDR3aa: CASRTDSNEQFF
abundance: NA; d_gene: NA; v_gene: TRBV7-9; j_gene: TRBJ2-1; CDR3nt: TGTGCCACGGACCGGGAGTACAATGAGCAGTTCTTC; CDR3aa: CATDREYNEQFF
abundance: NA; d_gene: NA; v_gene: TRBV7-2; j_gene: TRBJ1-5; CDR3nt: TGTGCCAGCAGCTTAGGTGGGGGGCGCAAGGATCAGCCCCAGCATTTT; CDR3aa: CASSLGGGRKDQPQHF
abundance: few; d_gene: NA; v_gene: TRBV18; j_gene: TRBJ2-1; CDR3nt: TGTGCCAGCTCACCACCGGAACGACAGTCAGGGGCCAATGAGCAGTTCTTC; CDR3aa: CASSPPERQSGANEQFF
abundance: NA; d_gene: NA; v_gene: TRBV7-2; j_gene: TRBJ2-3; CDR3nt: TGTGCCAGCAGCCGGAGGGACGGGGTATTCATAGATACGCAGTATTTT; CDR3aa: CASSRRDGVFIDTQYF
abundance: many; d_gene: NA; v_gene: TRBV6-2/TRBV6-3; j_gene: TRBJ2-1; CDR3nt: TGTGCCAGCAGTTACTCAATACTGAATGAGCAGTTCTTC; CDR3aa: CASSYSILNEQFF
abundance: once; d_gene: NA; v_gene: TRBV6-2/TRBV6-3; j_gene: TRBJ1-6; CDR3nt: TGTGCCAGCAGTTACGGGTCCTGGTACCTGGATTCACCCCTCCACTTT; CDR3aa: CASSYGSWYLDSPLHF